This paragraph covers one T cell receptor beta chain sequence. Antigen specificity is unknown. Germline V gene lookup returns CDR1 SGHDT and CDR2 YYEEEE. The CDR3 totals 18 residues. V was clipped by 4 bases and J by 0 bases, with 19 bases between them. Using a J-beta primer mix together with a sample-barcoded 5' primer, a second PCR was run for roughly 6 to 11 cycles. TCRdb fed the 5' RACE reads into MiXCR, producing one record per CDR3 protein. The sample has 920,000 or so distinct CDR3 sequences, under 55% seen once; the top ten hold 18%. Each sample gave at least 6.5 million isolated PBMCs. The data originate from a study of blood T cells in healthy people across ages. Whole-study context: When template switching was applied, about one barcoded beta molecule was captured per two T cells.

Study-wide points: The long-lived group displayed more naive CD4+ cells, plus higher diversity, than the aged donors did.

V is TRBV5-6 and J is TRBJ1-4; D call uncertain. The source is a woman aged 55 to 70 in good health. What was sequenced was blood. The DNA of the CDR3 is TGTGCCAGCAGCCCCGGTAATCAGGTCCCTGCAACTAATGAAAAACTGTTTTTT. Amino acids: CASSPGNQVPATNEKLFF. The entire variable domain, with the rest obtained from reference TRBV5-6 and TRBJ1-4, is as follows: DAGVTQSPTHLIKTRGQQVTLRCSPKSGHDTVSWYQQALGQGPQFIFQYYEEEERQRGNFPDRFSGHQFPNYSSELNVNALLLGDSALYLCASSPGNQVPATNEKLFFGSGTQLSVL.